The subject of this entry is one TCR beta chain. Its matching antigen is unknown. This CDR3 has 14 residues. CDR1 and CDR2 (germline): SGHTA, FQGTGA. V lost 3 bases and J lost 5; bases outside the gene matches: 6. This sample was taken from a study of graft-versus-host responses after intestinal transplantation. Study context: Recipients had transplants, and these were multivisceral, liver-intestinal, or isolated intestinal. Anti-thymocyte globulin served as induction for all recipients, who then took tacrolimus and steroids for about three years.

Study-wide findings and caveats: The recipient marrow held GvH clones, and some of them showed up first in ileum or blood. The study found high graft-versus-host to host-versus-graft clonal ratios in allografts of patients with graft-donor T cell macrochimerism.

TCRdb's copy holds only in-frame clones and misses some; the assay was immunoSEQ multiplex PCR. Among over 20,000 clones listed, 92% were seen once. Sequenced here: PBMCs, sampled about 250 days after intestinal transplant. The rearrangement links TRBV7-3 to TRBJ2-7, with 8 bases aligning to TRBD2. This clonotype was obtained from a human patient who received an intestinal transplant, so some T cells may come from the graft donor. The CDR3 protein is CASSLSSGNHEQYF. As DNA, the CDR3 is TGTGCCAGCAGCTTGAGTAGCGGGAATCACGAGCAGTACTTC.